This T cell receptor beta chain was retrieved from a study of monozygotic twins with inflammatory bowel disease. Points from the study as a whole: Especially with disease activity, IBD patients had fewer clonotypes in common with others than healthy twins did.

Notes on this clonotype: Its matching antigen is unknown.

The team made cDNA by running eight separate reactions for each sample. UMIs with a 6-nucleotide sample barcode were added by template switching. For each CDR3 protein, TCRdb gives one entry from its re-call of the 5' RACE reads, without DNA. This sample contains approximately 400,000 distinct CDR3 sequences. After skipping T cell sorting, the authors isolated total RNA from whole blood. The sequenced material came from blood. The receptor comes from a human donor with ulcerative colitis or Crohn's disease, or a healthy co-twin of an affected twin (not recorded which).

The CDR3 loop reads CSAHPGRGLNTEAFF. This chain connects TRBV20-1 to TRBJ1-1; TCRdb reports TRBD1, a call that lacks DNA to check it against. The length of the CDR3 is 15 residues. Germline V gene lookup returns CDR1 DFQATT and CDR2 SNEGSKA (reference sequence).